This T cell receptor (beta chain) was sequenced in a study of blood T cell repertoires in COVID-19. This CDR3 has 16 residues. Germline V gene data show CDR1 as SGDLS and CDR2 as YYNGEE. The V and J ends lost 0 bases and 2 bases respectively, with 13 bases between them. Data came from immunoSEQ multiplex PCR; TCRdb stores just in-frame clones and leaves some out. The sample carries approximately 140,000 clones, more than 80% recorded once. The source material was peripheral blood. The chain is built from TRBV9 and TRBJ2-3; D is possibly TRBD1 (6 bases). This sequence originates from a man aged 18 to 30 with COVID-19, enrolled during active disease. CDR3 nucleotides: TGTGCCAGCAGCGTAGTCGGCAGGGGTGCCACAGATACGCAGTATTTT. Protein sequence: CASSVVGRGATDTQYF.